This entry lists 24 T cell receptor beta chains sequenced from one sample in a study of cytomegalovirus exposure and HLA in healthy donors (dated by TCRdb to the late 2010s). The library was built by means of the immunoSEQ multiplex PCR assay. A mixture of 60 forward primers for TCR Vbeta segments and 13 reverse primers for TCR Jbeta segments was used in the multiplex PCR. What TCRdb holds here is the immuneACCESS table cut down to in-frame rearrangements. Part of the clones is not present; checked against another copy, under half of the missing clones reflect an unresolved V gene, and the others are unexplained. Here the sample has around 160,000 clones; around three quarters occur a single time. The top ten clonotypes cover 2.5% to 3.5% of the sample. Sequenced material: PBMCs. The receptors stem from a man aged 35-49 years in good health and CMV-seropositive.

The chain couples TRBV6-5 to TRBJ2-7; D call uncertain. The germline V gene has CDR1 MNHEY and CDR2 SVGAGI. The CDR3 contains 15 residues. The V gene lost 0 bases and the J gene lost 2 bases, with 11 bases spanning the gap. For the CDR3, the DNA is TGTGCCAGCAGTTACTCGTTCACGAAGCCCTACGAGCAGTACTTC. It codes for CASSYSFTKPYEQYF.

The chain couples TRBV7-6 to TRBJ2-2; 13 nucleotides line up with TRBD2. Germline CDR1 is SGHVS and CDR2 is FNYEAQ. The CDR3 length is 15 residues. V lost 7 bases to trimming and J lost 7 bases; unmatched junction nucleotides: 6. The CDR3 DNA follows: TGTGCCAGCACCAGGACTAGCGGGAGTATCGGGGAGCTGTTTTTT. Translated, it gives CASTRTSGSIGELFF.

This clone was observed once. The chain joins TRBV29-1 to TRBJ2-5; 7 bases align to TRBD1. This CDR3 contains 13 residues. Germline CDR1 reads SQVTM; CDR2 reads ANQGSEA. J gave up 2 bases and V 3 bases, and 3 bases lay outside the gene matches. This chain's CDR3 is CSVDPRGQETQYF. CDR3 in DNA: TGCAGCGTTGATCCCAGGGGGCAAGAGACCCAGTACTTC.

The chain joins TRBV27 to TRBJ2-4; D possibly corresponds to TRBD1 (6 bases). Germline values: CDR1 MNHEY, CDR2 SMNVEV (reference sequence). Trimming took off 5 bases at V and 9 bases at J, with 20 bases between the two ends. This CDR3 spans 15 amino acids. CDR3 coding DNA: TGTGCCAGCAGTATATATTACAGGGTTTCTGCCATTCAGTACTTC. The encoded protein is CASSIYYRVSAIQYF.

V and J are TRBV7-8 and TRBJ2-5; D is unclear. Deletions cut 2 bases from V and 2 bases from J, with 9 bases between. Germline V gene sequence: CDR1 SGHVS, CDR2 FQNEAQ. The CDR3 has 14 residues. The CDR3 loop reads CASSLIGGQETQYF. The CDR3 DNA sequence: TGTGCCAGCAGCTTAATCGGCGGACAAGAGACCCAGTACTTC. The full variable domain, in which reference TRBV7-8 and TRBJ2-5 provide the parts outside the CDR3, is GAGVSQSPRYKVAKRGQDVALRCDPISGHVSLFWYQQALGQGPEFLTYFQNEAQLDKSGLPSDRFFAERPEGSVSTLKIQRTQQEDSAVYLCASSLIGGQETQYFGPGTRLLVL.

In the case of this clone: The germline gene is not matched at one end of the junction; a read error may be the cause. The CDR3: CASIRVADAFF. The CDR3 region has the DNA TGTGCCAGCATACGGGTCGCTGATGCTTTCTTT. The chain links TRBV2 to TRBJ1-1, with D unresolved. The CDR3 loop spans 11 amino acids. Germline V gene sequence: CDR1 SNHLY, CDR2 FYNNEI.

This clone was found a few times. This chain uses TRBV27 with TRBJ2-1; 12 bases agree with TRBD1. Germline assignment: CDR1 MNHEY and CDR2 SMNVEV (reference sequence). The CDR3 is 14 residues long. V dropped 6 bases and J dropped 10; count of bases not matched to a gene: 7. CDR3 loop: CASSPGQGALEQFF. As DNA, the CDR3 is TGTGCCAGCAGCCCGGGACAGGGGGCATTGGAGCAGTTCTTC.

The chain employs TRBV5-8 and TRBJ1-1; 10 positions agree with TRBD1. The CDR3 has 15 residues. Unmatched junction bases numbered 6, after V lost 1 base and J lost 6 bases. CDR1 SGHTS and CDR2 YDEGEE come from the germline V gene. DNA of the CDR3: TGTGCCAGCAGCTTGTATCGGACAGGGGGTTCTGAAGCTTTCTTT. Translating gives CASSLYRTGGSEAFF.

This clone was seen a handful of times. The chain employs TRBV6-5 and TRBJ1-1; weak D call: TRBD1 (5 bases). The V and J ends lost 2 bases and 6 bases respectively, with 16 bases between them. The CDR3 loop spans 15 amino acids. Germline CDR1 reads MNHEY; CDR2 reads SVGAGI. The CDR3 reads CASSYGGLGGAEAFF. DNA for the CDR3: TGTGCCAGCAGTTACGGGGGTCTCGGGGGAGCTGAAGCTTTCTTT.

The count of this clone is one. V gene TRBV30 combines with J gene TRBJ2-7; D might be TRBD2 (5 bases). Germline lookup yields CDR1 GTSNPN and CDR2 SVGIG (reference sequence). This CDR3 comprises 14 residues. V was trimmed by 0 bases and J by 2 bases, leaving 11 bases between them. CDR3 nucleotide sequence: TGTGCCTGGAGTGTCGGGCGGGTCCCCTACGAGCAGTACTTC. Residues: CAWSVGRVPYEQYF.

The chain uses TRBV10-1 and TRBJ2-5; tentative D call: TRBD2 (6 bases). The V gene lost 2 bases and the J gene lost 5 bases, with 15 bases spanning the gap. This CDR3 is built from 15 residues. Germline values: CDR1 WNHNN, CDR2 SYGVQD (reference sequence). The DNA of the CDR3 is TGCGCCAGCAGTGAGGGTACTAGCTTAATGGAGACCCAGTACTTC. This encodes CASSEGTSLMETQYF.

The DNA for the CDR3 is TGTGCCTGGAGCTGGACAGGGGACGGGGAGCTGTTTTTT. Translation: CAWSWTGDGELFF. The chain combines TRBV30 with TRBJ2-2, with TRBD1 identical over 9 bases. CDR3 length: 13 amino acids. Trimming took 3 bases from V and 7 from J; bases not matched to a gene: 3. The germline V gene has CDR1 GTSNPN and CDR2 SVGIG (reference sequence).

The rearrangement uses TRBV15 and TRBJ2-7, with 9 positions matching TRBD1. Trimming removed 6 bases from V and 2 bases from J; junction bases left unmatched: 5. Germline V gene sequence: CDR1 LNHNV, CDR2 YYDKDF (reference sequence). The CDR3 has 14 amino acids. The CDR3 loop reads CATRGTGGTYEQYF. The CDR3 DNA reads TGTGCCACCAGAGGAACAGGGGGCACCTACGAGCAGTACTTC.

The gene calls are TRBV28 and TRBJ2-7, with 7 nucleotides matching TRBD2. CDR1 is MDHEN and CDR2 is SYDVKM in the germline V gene. V dropped 6 bases and J dropped 3; count of bases not matched to a gene: 8. This CDR3 contains 14 residues. This CDR3 reads CASRASRDYYEQYF. The CDR3 bases are TGTGCCAGCAGGGCCAGCCGGGACTACTACGAGCAGTACTTC.

V is TRBV4-1 and J is TRBJ2-2; 9 bases are shared with TRBD2. Germline trimming cut 2 bases from V and 5 bases from J; bases unmatched to any gene: 6. The length of the CDR3 is 16 residues. CDR1 and CDR2 (germline): MGHRA, YSYEKL. The CDR3 coding sequence is TGCGCCAGCAGCCAACCGCGGGAGGGCCTTACCGGGGAGCTGTTTTTT. It specifies CASSQPREGLTGELFF.

The chain couples TRBV5-6 to TRBJ2-2; D gene unclear. The V and J ends lost 5 bases and 3 bases respectively, with 5 bases between them. CDR3 length equals 12 residues. Per the germline V gene, CDR1 is SGHDT and CDR2 is YYEEEE. This CDR3 reads CASSLDTGELFF. The CDR3, as DNA: TGTGCCAGCAGTTTAGACACCGGGGAGCTGTTTTTT.

This sequence joins TRBV5-1 and TRBJ2-5; 7 bases are a match to TRBD1. The CDR3 is 14 amino acids. With V trimmed by 4 bases and J by 1 base, 4 bases remained unmatched. Per germline, CDR1 SGHRS and CDR2 YFSETQ. The CDR3: CASSPGQAQETQYF. In DNA form, the CDR3 reads TGCGCCAGCAGCCCAGGACAGGCCCAAGAGACCCAGTACTTC.

This clone showed up just once. The chain links TRBV4-3 to TRBJ1-5; unclear D gene. The CDR3 consists of 15 residues. Trimming took 0 bases from V and 7 from J, leaving 13 bases between them. Per germline, CDR1 LGHNA and CDR2 YSLEER. CDR3 residues: CASSQERAPGQPQHF. The CDR3 nucleotides are TGCGCCAGCAGCCAAGAGAGGGCTCCTGGACAGCCCCAGCATTTT.

The V and J genes are TRBV9 and TRBJ2-1; 11 bases agree with TRBD2. The CDR3 has 16 residues. The junction had 6 bases not matched to a gene; V was cut back by 3 bases and J by 4 bases. CDR1 SGDLS and CDR2 YYNGEE come from the germline V gene. The CDR3 DNA reads as TGTGCCAGCAGCGAATCCGGGACTAGCGGTTACAATGAGCAGTTCTTC. It codes for CASSESGTSGYNEQFF.

The gene calls are TRBV7-3 and TRBJ2-6, with D possibly being TRBD1 (5 bases). The germline V and J ends were trimmed by 5 bases and 2 bases, with 19 bases remaining between them. In germline, CDR1 is SGHTA, CDR2 FQGTGA. The CDR3 spans 18 residues. CDR3 coding DNA: TGTGCCAGCAGCCCTAGGGGAATTCTGGTAACTGGGGCCAACGTCCTGACTTTC. Encoded protein: CASSPRGILVTGANVLTF.

This chain uses TRBV29-1 with TRBJ2-2; D is perhaps TRBD2 (5 bases). V was clipped by 3 bases and J by 2 bases, with 7 bases between them. The CDR3 consists of 13 residues. From germline, CDR1 is SQVTM and CDR2 ANQGSEA. CDR3 region: CSVDSGNTGELFF. The CDR3 region has the DNA TGCAGCGTTGACAGCGGTAACACCGGGGAGCTGTTTTTT.

The chain carries TRBV14 and TRBJ2-7; D remains ambiguous. V lost 5 bases and J lost 0, with 14 bases in between. The CDR3 has 15 residues. The germline CDR1 and CDR2 sequences are SGHDN and FVKESK. The CDR3 sequence: CASSVNLANSYEQYF. The CDR3 DNA reads TGTGCCAGCAGCGTGAATTTAGCCAACTCCTACGAGCAGTACTTC.

V gene TRBV28 combines with J gene TRBJ1-2; D unresolved. Germline V gene lookup returns CDR1 MDHEN and CDR2 SYDVKM. Between the trimmed V and J ends, which lost 7 bases and 2 bases, there was a span of 17 bases. The CDR3 is 15 amino acids. CDR3: CASTARQPGNYGYTF. CDR3 in DNA: TGTGCCAGCACCGCGAGGCAACCTGGGAACTATGGCTACACCTTC.

V is TRBV14 and J is TRBJ2-3, with TRBD1 as a possible D gene (6 bases). The CDR3 has 16 residues. Germline CDR1 is SGHDN and CDR2 is FVKESK. The V end was cut by 1 base, the J end by 1 base, with 12 bases between. The CDR3 spells CASSQGWDTRTDTQYF. CDR3 sequence (DNA): TGTGCCAGCAGCCAAGGTTGGGACACTCGCACAGATACGCAGTATTTT.